This T cell receptor beta chain stems from a study of control samples from healthy donors and cancer patients. TCRdb's copy holds only in-frame clones and misses some; the assay was immunoSEQ multiplex PCR. The repertoire consists of 60,000 to 95,000 clones, with roughly 84% occurring once and the leading ten covering more than 13%. The V end was cut by 2 bases, the J end by 4 bases, with 0 bases between. Per germline, CDR1 SGHTA and CDR2 FQGNSA. The CDR3 length is 12 residues. Sequenced sample: blood. The J gene is TRBJ1-6, the V gene TRBV7-2; D is unclear. The clonotype comes from a man aged 50-60 years in good health. CDR3 amino acids: CASSLYNSPLHF. For the CDR3, the DNA is TGTGCCAGCAGCTTATATAATTCACCCCTCCACTTT.